This passage covers 13 T cell receptor beta chains from one sample sequenced in a study of blood T cell repertoires in COVID-19. Assay: immunoSEQ multiplex PCR; the TCRdb copy retains only in-frame clones and omits some. The sample includes around 140,000 clones, around four fifths of them seen just once. Input material: PBMCs or T cells enriched from blood (not recorded which). The receptors here all came from a woman aged 45-59 years who had recovered from COVID-19.

The chain couples TRBV30 to TRBJ1-6; unclear D gene. Germline V gives CDR1 GTSNPN, CDR2 SVGIG (reference sequence). The CDR3 is 14 amino acids. Trimming removed 7 bases at V and 10 bases at J, with 20 bases between. The CDR3 loop reads CASERKPFGSPLHF. CDR3 DNA sequence: TGTGCCTCGGAGAGAAAACCCTTTGGGTCACCCCTCCACTTT.

This clone was counted a few times. This rearrangement joins TRBV5-1 to TRBJ2-2, with D possibly being TRBD2 (6 bases). V lost 2 bases to trimming and J lost 1 base, with 6 bases between them. CDR1 is SGHRS and CDR2 is YFSETQ in the germline V gene. CDR3 size: 14 residues. The CDR3 region is CASSLAGNTGELFF. The DNA for the CDR3 is TGCGCCAGCAGCTTAGCGGGGAACACCGGGGAGCTGTTTTTT.

The rearrangement joins TRBV6-5 to TRBJ1-1, with D possibly matching TRBD1 (6 bases). The CDR3 consists of 12 residues. V shed 6 bases and J shed 2 bases, with 7 bases lying between them. The germline CDR1 and CDR2 sequences are MNHEY and SVGAGI. The CDR3, as DNA: TGTGCCAGCAGACAGGGCAACACTGAAGCTTTCTTT. Translation gives CASRQGNTEAFF.

A word on this clone: Additional DNA sequences in this sample encode the identical CDR3. The chain links TRBV28 to TRBJ1-2, with 7 bases identical to TRBD1. There are 13 residues in the CDR3. CDR1 and CDR2 (germline): MDHEN, SYDVKM. The junction had 2 bases not matched to a gene; V was cut back by 6 bases and J by 1 base. Written as DNA, the CDR3 is TGTGCCAGCAGGACAGGGATTAACTATGGCTACACCTTC. Translating gives CASRTGINYGYTF.

The V call is TRBV11-1, the J call TRBJ1-4; possible D gene TRBD1, 5 bases. Trimming stripped 1 base from V and 8 bases from J, with 11 bases between. Looked up from germline, CDR1 is SGHAT and CDR2 is FQDESV (reference sequence). The CDR3 extends over 14 amino acids. CDR3 bases: TGTGCCAGCAGCTTAGAAATCGGACAAGAAAAACTGTTTTTT. This gives the protein CASSLEIGQEKLFF.

This sequence joins TRBV7-2 and TRBJ2-2, with D unresolved. The CDR3 is 16 residues long. Trimming cost V 2 bases and J 6 bases, with 16 bases left between them. Germline loops: CDR1 SGHTA, CDR2 FQGNSA. In DNA form, the CDR3 reads TGTGCCAGCAGCTTACGATTTACACGCTCATCCGGGGAGCTGTTTTTT. It encodes CASSLRFTRSSGELFF.

In DNA, the CDR3 is TGTGCCAGCAGCCTACAGGTTATGGCGGGGGGTCTTCTAAACATTCAGTACTTC. Translating gives CASSLQVMAGGLLNIQYF. V is TRBV6-2 or TRBV6-3 and J is TRBJ2-4; 8 nucleotides line up with TRBD2. The trim removed 6 bases at V and 6 bases at J, leaving 19 bases unmatched. Germline assignment: CDR1 MNHEY and CDR2 SVGEGT. The CDR3 contains 18 residues.

The chain combines TRBV2 with TRBJ2-2; the D gene is possibly TRBD2 (5 bases). The CDR3 extends over 15 amino acids. Germline V gives CDR1 SNHLY, CDR2 FYNNEI. The V end was cut by 10 bases, the J end by 3 bases, with 18 bases between. The CDR3 loop is CATHWGTRDTGELFF. DNA for the CDR3: TGTGCCACCCATTGGGGAACTAGGGACACCGGGGAGCTGTTTTTT.

J is TRBJ2-6 and V is TRBV3-1 (or the pseudogene TRBV3-2), with 8 bases that match TRBD2. With 2 bases clipped from V and 3 bases from J, the junction kept 12 bases outside the gene matches. CDR1 LGHDT and CDR2 YNNKEL come from the germline V gene (reference sequence). This CDR3 is 19 amino acids long. CDR3 sequence reads: CASSQHSGGNSGGANVLTF. DNA of the CDR3: TGTGCCAGCAGCCAACACAGCGGGGGTAATTCTGGTGGGGCCAACGTCCTGACTTTC.

The rearrangement joins TRBV7-9 to TRBJ2-5; 9 bases agree with TRBD2. The V segment lost 6 bases and the J segment 2 bases; nucleotides outside the gene matches: 7. The CDR3 is 15 residues long. CDR1 is SEHNR, CDR2 FQNEAQ, per germline (reference sequence). The CDR3 here is CASSPILAGQETQYF. The CDR3 coding sequence is TGTGCCAGCAGTCCTATCCTAGCGGGGCAAGAGACCCAGTACTTC.

The CDR3 sequence is CSAGGLDEQYV. The DNA of the CDR3 is TGCAGTGCTGGGGGACTTGACGAGCAGTACGTC. The rearrangement uses TRBV20-1 and TRBJ2-7; maybe TRBD2 (6 bases). The CDR3 extends over 11 amino acids. V shed 5 bases and J shed 5 bases, with 10 bases lying between them. Germline CDR1 is DFQATT and CDR2 is SNEGSKA (reference sequence).

The chain joins TRBV3-1 (or the pseudogene TRBV3-2) to TRBJ2-5; D ambiguous. This CDR3 contains 14 residues. The V and J ends lost 1 base and 1 base respectively, with 7 bases between them. The germline V gene has CDR1 LGHDT and CDR2 YNNKEL (reference sequence). The CDR3 DNA is TGTGCCAGCAGCCAAGTCTTGGCCCAAGAGACCCAGTACTTC. Its protein is CASSQVLAQETQYF.

The chain combines TRBV19 with TRBJ1-1; D remains ambiguous. CDR3 length equals 14 residues. In germline, CDR1 is LNHDA, CDR2 SQIVND (reference sequence). V dropped 5 bases and J dropped 2 bases, with 12 bases sitting between them. As DNA, the CDR3 is TGTGCCAGTAGTCCCCCGATGACAAACACTGAAGCTTTCTTT. Its protein product is CASSPPMTNTEAFF.